A selection of T cell receptor beta chains follows, all from one sample in a study of blood T cell repertoires in COVID-19. Sequenced by immunoSEQ multiplex PCR; TCRdb stores in-frame clones only, minus some. The sample includes a few hundred thousand clones, about 90% of them seen just once. Source material: peripheral blood. These receptors were obtained from a middle-aged man with acute or convalescent COVID-19. The CDR3 runs from the conserved cysteine through the conserved F or W. A D gene is named only where the DNA matches it firmly. Some rows have no size entry. The others give once, few or many, or a class for an expanded clone.

v_gene	j_gene	abundance	d_gene	CDR3nt	CDR3aa
TRBV5-1	TRBJ2-3	NA	NA	TGCGCCAGCAGCTTGTTACGGACACAAACCACAGATACGCAGTATTTT	CASSLLRTQTTDTQYF
TRBV7-6	TRBJ2-7	once	TRBD2	TGTGCCAGCAGCGTAAGGGAGGGCCCCACCTACGAGCAGTACTTC	CASSVREGPTYEQYF
TRBV20-1	TRBJ1-1	NA	TRBD1	TGCAGTGCTAGTCAACCCTTGACAGGGTGGGGCACTGAAGCTTTCTTT	CSASQPLTGWGTEAFF
TRBV11-2	TRBJ1-1	NA	NA	TGTGCCAGCAGGGAGGGGATTTGGGGGAACACTGAAGCTTTCTTT	CASREGIWGNTEAFF
TRBV3-1/TRBV3-2	TRBJ2-3	NA	NA	TGTGCCAGCAGCCAAGGGGAGGGGGGAGATACGCAGTATTTT	CASSQGEGGDTQYF
TRBV4-3	TRBJ1-3	few	NA	TGCGCCAGCAGCCAAGACACATACTCTGGAAACACCATATATTTT	CASSQDTYSGNTIYF
TRBV4-1	TRBJ2-7	NA	TRBD2	TGCGCCAGCAGCCAAGAGACTAGCGGACATAAAGACGAGCAGTACTTC	CASSQETSGHKDEQYF
TRBV2	TRBJ2-7	NA	TRBD2	TGTGCCAGCAGTGAACGTTACGGGAGGGCTTTCGAGCAGTACTTC	CASSERYGRAFEQYF
TRBV7-9	TRBJ2-2	NA	TRBD2	TGTGCCAGCTACCAAGCTAGCGGGGTGTACTTCGGGGAGCTGTTTTTT	CASYQASGVYFGELFF
TRBV27	TRBJ2-3	NA	TRBD1	TGTGCCAGTGAAGCCGGGACAGGGAGTAGGAATACGCAGTATTTT	CASEAGTGSRNTQYF
TRBV5-6	TRBJ1-4	NA	NA	TGTGCCAGCAGCTTCCTGTCCAATGAAAAACTGTTTTTT	CASSFLSNEKLFF
TRBV5-4	TRBJ1-1	once	NA	TGTGCCAGCAGCTCGCGCACTGAAGCTTTCTTT	CASSSRTEAFF
TRBV27	TRBJ2-1	NA	TRBD2	TGTGCCAGCAGTTTAGGGGCGGGAGGGCCAACCTACAATGAGCAGTTCTTC	CASSLGAGGPTYNEQFF
TRBV28	TRBJ2-5	NA	NA	TGTGCCAGCACCGAAAAGTCGGGCCTACTAGGGTTCGCGGTAGAGACCCAGTACTTC	CASTEKSGLLGFAVETQYF
TRBV7-2	TRBJ1-3	NA	NA	TGTGCCAGCAGCTCAGATACAGGGATTGGAAACACCATATATTTT	CASSSDTGIGNTIYF
TRBV5-1	TRBJ1-2	NA	NA	TGCGCCAGCAGCTTGCTTTCGAGGACAGCTCCTTATGGCTACACCTTC	CASSLLSRTAPYGYTF
TRBV7-9	TRBJ2-2	NA	TRBD2	TGTGCCAGCCGACTCCTCCTAGCGGGAGGGAGTGGCGGGGAGCTGTTTTTT	CASRLLLAGGSGGELFF
TRBV18	TRBJ2-1	NA	TRBD1	TGTGCCAGCTCACCCAGGGGACAGGGAGCATCCTTCAATTACTACAATGAGCAGTTCTTC	CASSPRGQGASFNYYNEQFF
TRBV19	TRBJ1-5	NA	NA	TGTGCCAGTAGTATGAATCGCGGCTCGGGCAATCAGCCCCAGCATTTT	CASSMNRGSGNQPQHF
TRBV5-1	TRBJ1-2	NA	TRBD1	TGCGCCAGCAGCTTAATTTACAAGACAGGGCCAATGGTTGACTACACCTTC	CASSLIYKTGPMVDYTF
TRBV30	TRBJ2-1	once	TRBD2	TGTGCCTGGACCGTGACTAGCGGGCCCTACAATGAGCAGTTCTTC	CAWTVTSGPYNEQFF
TRBV28	TRBJ1-5	once	TRBD1	TGTGCCAGCAGTCCGTCCGGACAGGGGAGGGGACAGCCCCAGCATTTT	CASSPSGQGRGQPQHF
TRBV5-6	TRBJ1-1	NA	TRBD1	TGTGCCAGCAGCTCTGGACAGGGGAGGCTGAACACTGAAGCTTTCTTT	CASSSGQGRLNTEAFF
TRBV5-1	TRBJ1-6	NA	NA	TGCGCCAGCAGCTGGGGGACTACAGGGAATTCACCCCTCCACTTT	CASSWGTTGNSPLHF
TRBV3-1/TRBV3-2	TRBJ2-7	NA	NA	TGTGCCAGCAGCTTGGGGCTCTCCTACGAGCAGTACTTC	CASSLGLSYEQYF
TRBV4-1	TRBJ1-5	NA	NA	TGCGCCAGCAGCCAAGATGACCCCAGGGACTATAGCAATCAGCCCCAGCATTTT	CASSQDDPRDYSNQPQHF
TRBV18	TRBJ1-3	NA	NA	TGTGCCAGCTCACCAACCGGGCAGGGCGTCTCTGGAAACACCATATATTTT	CASSPTGQGVSGNTIYF
TRBV14	TRBJ2-1	NA	TRBD2	TGTGCCAGCAGCCCAGGACTAGGGAGGTTACATGAGCAGTTCTTC	CASSPGLGRLHEQFF
TRBV5-1	TRBJ1-1	NA	NA	TGCGCCAGCAGTACTTTGAGGAACACTGAAGCTTTCTTT	CASSTLRNTEAFF
TRBV10-3	TRBJ2-2	NA	TRBD2	TGTGCCATCAGTGCTCACGGGACTAGCTCGGGCGGGGAGCTGTTTTTT	CAISAHGTSSGGELFF
TRBV19	TRBJ1-5	once	NA	TGTGCCAGTAGTATAGCGGCGCGGAATCAGCCCCAGCATTTT	CASSIAARNQPQHF
TRBV11-2	TRBJ1-2	NA	TRBD1	TGTGCCAGCAGCTCGCTGCCGGGACAGGGGCACCCATTAAGGGGCTACACCTTC	CASSSLPGQGHPLRGYTF
TRBV23-1	TRBJ1-6	NA	NA	TGCGCCAGCAGTCCCCTGGCAGGGCCTTATAATTCACCCCTCCACTTT	CASSPLAGPYNSPLHF
TRBV6-5	TRBJ1-1	NA	TRBD1	TGTGCCAGCAGTCATGGGACAGGGGCTGAAGCTTTCTTT	CASSHGTGAEAFF
TRBV5-4	TRBJ2-7	NA	TRBD1	TGTGCCAGCAGCAAGACAGGACAGGGAACTTACGAGCAGTACTTC	CASSKTGQGTYEQYF
TRBV5-4	TRBJ1-1	few	TRBD1	TGTGCCAGCAGCTTGGCGGACAGGATTGAAGCTTTCTTT	CASSLADRIEAFF
TRBV6-6	TRBJ2-3	NA	NA	TGTGCCACCCAGTCGGAGCGCTCTAGCACAGATACGCAGTATTTT	CATQSERSSTDTQYF
TRBV28	TRBJ1-1	NA	TRBD1	TGTGCCAGCAGCAACCCCGGGACAGGGGAGAGCGCTGAAGCTTTCTTT	CASSNPGTGESAEAFF
TRBV21-1	TRBJ1-1	NA	NA	TGTGCCAGCGGGTGCGGACAGGGAGACACTGAAGCTTTCTTT	CASGCGQGDTEAFF
TRBV7-9	TRBJ1-6	NA	TRBD1	TGTGCCAGCAGCTTATACCGGGACAGGTGGACGCCCCTCCACTTT	CASSLYRDRWTPLHF
TRBV5-1	TRBJ2-2	NA	NA	TGCGCCAGCAGAGAACAGGCGGTAAACACCGGGGAGCTGTTTTTT	CASREQAVNTGELFF
TRBV5-1	TRBJ2-1	NA	NA	TGCGCCAGCAGCTTGGAAGCTCTGCAGGGGATCTACAATGAGCAGTTCTTC	CASSLEALQGIYNEQFF
TRBV28	TRBJ2-1	NA	NA	TGTGCCAGCAGCAGCAGGGTTAGCTCCTACAATGAGCAGTTCTTC	CASSSRVSSYNEQFF
TRBV4-1	TRBJ1-5	NA	NA	TGCGCCAGCAACCACGGGTGGGGAGGCAATCAGCCCCAGCATTTT	CASNHGWGGNQPQHF
TRBV18	TRBJ1-1	NA	NA	TGTGCCAGCTCACCAAAGACAGGATTGAACACTGAAGCTTTCTTT	CASSPKTGLNTEAFF
TRBV28	TRBJ2-1	NA	TRBD1	TGTGCCAGCAGCCTGACAGGGTTTCGGGGCAATGAGCAGTTCTTC	CASSLTGFRGNEQFF
TRBV27	TRBJ2-7	NA	TRBD1	TGTGCCAGCAGTTTACGACCGGGACAGGGGGTCCCCGGTGACTTC	CASSLRPGQGVPGDF
TRBV6-6	TRBJ2-1	NA	NA	TGTGCCAGCAGCTTAACGCGGACTGGCTATGAGCAGTTCTTC	CASSLTRTGYEQFF
TRBV28	TRBJ1-4	NA	TRBD1	TGTGCCAGCAGCTCGACTAACAGGGGTACTAATGAAAAACTGTTTTTT	CASSSTNRGTNEKLFF
TRBV7-8	TRBJ2-2	NA	TRBD2	TGTGCCAGCGGACTAGCGGAGAATACCGGGGAGCTGTTTTTT	CASGLAENTGELFF
TRBV5-6	TRBJ1-5	NA	TRBD1	TGTGCCAGCAGCTTTTGGACAGGGGTAGTTCAGCCCCAGCATTTT	CASSFWTGVVQPQHF
TRBV2	TRBJ2-3	NA	TRBD1	TGTGCCAGCAGAGGGGACAGCGTTACGCAGTATTTT	CASRGDSVTQYF
TRBV2	TRBJ2-7	NA	NA	TGTGCCAGCAGAGAAGGCGGGTACGAGCAGTACTTC	CASREGGYEQYF